A selection of T cell receptor beta chains follows, all from one sample in a study of blood T cell repertoires in COVID-19. Profiling relied on immunoSEQ multiplex PCR, and the TCRdb table lists in-frame clones only, not all of them. Among hundreds of thousands of clones listed, 80% to 90% were seen once. What was sequenced was PBMCs or T cells enriched from blood (not recorded which). The receptors originated from a woman aged 50 to 65 in a cohort exposed to, infected with or recovered from COVID-19 (not recorded which). CDR3s leave out the opening cysteine and the closing phenylalanine or tryptophan. The D gene is left open where the match is weak.

j_call d_call v_call cdr3_aa
TRBJ1-5 TRBD1 TRBV19 ASRDRDPQPQH
TRBJ1-5 . TRBV7-2 ASSFGGGGLGNQPQH
TRBJ1-4 . TRBV30 AWTEGHFEKLF
TRBJ1-6 TRBD1 TRBV6-6 ASSPPGQNSPLH
TRBJ1-4 TRBD1 TRBV4-3 ASSPRGASTNEKLF
TRBJ1-6 . TRBV4-3 ASSQDQGRNSPLH
TRBJ1-1 TRBD1 TRBV5-6 ASGGQGALPEAF
TRBJ1-4 . TRBV5-1 ASSLARDEKLF
TRBJ2-5 . TRBV4-1 ASSQVSRQETQY
TRBJ1-1 . TRBV6-5 ASSYSRTSEAF
TRBJ1-2 . TRBV4-1 ASSQSRTNNYGYT
TRBJ2-7 TRBD1 TRBV5-3 ARSMGQGSFSYEQY
TRBJ1-2 . TRBV28 ASSLGSRDYGYT
TRBJ1-6 . TRBV13 ASSFRGDDNSPLH
TRBJ2-1 . TRBV7-3 ASSSPGQGNNEQF
TRBJ2-7 TRBD1 TRBV15 ATSRNGQGYEQY
TRBJ1-2 . TRBV5-5 ASSQGFNYGYT
TRBJ2-2 . TRBV19 ASTAPGLDTGELF
TRBJ1-2 TRBD1 TRBV4-3 ASSQDVGTEVRT
TRBJ1-5 TRBD1 TRBV10-2 ASSELQGASQPQH
TRBJ2-2 TRBD1 TRBV5-1 ASSPSGGTGELF
TRBJ2-1 . TRBV11-1 ASSRSREHNEQF
TRBJ1-6 TRBD1 TRBV5-6 ASIQGPGQGASPLH
TRBJ1-2 . TRBV4-1 ASSQVGSNYGYT
TRBJ1-3 . TRBV7-9 ASSLRRSGNTIY
TRBJ1-2 . TRBV28 ASRPPGDYGYT
TRBJ2-2 TRBD2 TRBV12-5 ASGPLSGGIGELF
TRBJ1-3 TRBD1 TRBV27 ASSSRQGAMGNTIY
TRBJ1-1 . TRBV18 ASSPFSSGAEAF
TRBJ2-2 . TRBV7-6 ASSLGTFGELF
TRBJ1-6 . TRBV30 AWSQTGYQEGAYNSPLH
TRBJ1-2 . TRBV6-5 ASSLSGVSGYT
TRBJ2-7 . TRBV27 ASSLSRTSSYEQY
TRBJ1-4 TRBD1 TRBV20-1 SASTVTGAGEKLF
TRBJ2-7 TRBD1 TRBV11-2 ASSIGTASYEQY
TRBJ1-3 . TRBV6-2/TRBV6-3 ASSYSSGQTGNTIY
TRBJ1-4 TRBD1 TRBV30 AGDSKGANEELF
TRBJ1-2 . TRBV2 ASSYTGEPNYGYT
TRBJ2-3 TRBD1 TRBV4-3 ASSQEGPGQGDTQY
TRBJ1-3 TRBD1 TRBV7-9 ASSPGTVGNTIY
TRBJ2-7 TRBD1 TRBV5-1 ASSSQPGQGAREQY
TRBJ1-5 . TRBV19 ASSMGSRGNQPQH
TRBJ2-7 TRBD2 TRBV5-4 ASSLGGLVIGREQY
TRBJ2-1 . TRBV9 ASSVGVGSSYNEQF
TRBJ1-5 . TRBV19 ASSDAGSRSNQPQH
TRBJ2-4 . TRBV12-3/TRBV12-4 ASSYTRNIQY
TRBJ2-7 . TRBV3-1/TRBV3-2 ASSSRLSVELYEQY
TRBJ2-5 . TRBV7-6 ASSPAHAEGQETQY
TRBJ2-5 . TRBV2 ASSYQETQY
TRBJ1-2 TRBD1 TRBV11-2 ASSSGTGEAYGYT